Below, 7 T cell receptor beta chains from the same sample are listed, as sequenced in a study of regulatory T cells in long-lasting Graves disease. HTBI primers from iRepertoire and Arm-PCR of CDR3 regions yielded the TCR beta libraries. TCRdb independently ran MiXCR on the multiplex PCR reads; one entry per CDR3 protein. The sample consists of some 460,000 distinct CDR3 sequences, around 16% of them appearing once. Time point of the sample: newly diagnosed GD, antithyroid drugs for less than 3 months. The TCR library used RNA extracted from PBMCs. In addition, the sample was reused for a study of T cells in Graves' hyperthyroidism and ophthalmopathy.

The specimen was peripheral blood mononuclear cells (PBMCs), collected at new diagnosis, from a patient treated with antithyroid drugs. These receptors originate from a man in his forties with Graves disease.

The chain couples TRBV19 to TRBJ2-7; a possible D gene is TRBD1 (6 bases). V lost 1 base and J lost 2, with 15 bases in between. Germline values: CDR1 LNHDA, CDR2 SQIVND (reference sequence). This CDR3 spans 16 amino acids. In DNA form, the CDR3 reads TGTGCCAGTAGTATAGGATCGGGACATCCGACCTACGAGCAGTACTTC. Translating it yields CASSIGSGHPTYEQYF.

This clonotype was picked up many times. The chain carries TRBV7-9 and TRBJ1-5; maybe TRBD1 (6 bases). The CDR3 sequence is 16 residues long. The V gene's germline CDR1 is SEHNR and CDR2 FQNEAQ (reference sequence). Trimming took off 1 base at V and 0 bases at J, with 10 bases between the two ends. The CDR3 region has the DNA TGTGCCAGCAGCTTAGGACAGGATGGTAGCAATCAGCCCCAGCATTTT. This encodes CASSLGQDGSNQPQHF.

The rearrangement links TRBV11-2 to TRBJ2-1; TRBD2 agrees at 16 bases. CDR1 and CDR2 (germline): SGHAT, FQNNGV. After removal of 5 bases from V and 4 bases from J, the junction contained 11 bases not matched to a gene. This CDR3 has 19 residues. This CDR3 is CASSPIRGLAGGLYNEQFF. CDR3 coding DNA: TGTGCCAGCAGCCCGATCCGGGGACTAGCGGGGGGGCTATACAATGAGCAGTTCTTC.

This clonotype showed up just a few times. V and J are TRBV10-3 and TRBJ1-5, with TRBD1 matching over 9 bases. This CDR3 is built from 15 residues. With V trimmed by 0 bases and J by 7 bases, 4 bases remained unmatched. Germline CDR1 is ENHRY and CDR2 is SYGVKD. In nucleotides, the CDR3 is TGTGCCATCAGTGAGTCGGCGGACAGGGGACAGCCCCAGCATTTT. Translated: CAISESADRGQPQHF.

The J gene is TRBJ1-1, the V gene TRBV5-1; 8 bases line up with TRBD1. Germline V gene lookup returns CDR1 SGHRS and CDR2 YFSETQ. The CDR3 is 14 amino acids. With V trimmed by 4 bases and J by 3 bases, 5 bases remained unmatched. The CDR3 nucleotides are TGCGCCAGCAGCCCGGACAGGGTGGACACTGAAGCTTTCTTT. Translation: CASSPDRVDTEAFF.

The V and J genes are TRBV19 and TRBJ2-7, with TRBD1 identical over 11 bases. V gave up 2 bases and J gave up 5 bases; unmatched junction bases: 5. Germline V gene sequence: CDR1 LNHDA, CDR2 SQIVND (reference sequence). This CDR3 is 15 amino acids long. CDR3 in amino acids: CASSISGQGVNEQYF. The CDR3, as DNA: TGTGCCAGTAGTATATCGGGACAGGGGGTCAACGAGCAGTACTTC. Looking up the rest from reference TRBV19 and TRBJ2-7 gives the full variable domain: DGGITQSPKYLFRKEGQNVTLSCEQNLNHDAMYWYRQDPGQGLRLIYYSQIVNDFQKGDIAEGYSVSREKKESFPLTVTSAQKNPTAFYLCASSISGQGVNEQYFGPGTRLTVT.

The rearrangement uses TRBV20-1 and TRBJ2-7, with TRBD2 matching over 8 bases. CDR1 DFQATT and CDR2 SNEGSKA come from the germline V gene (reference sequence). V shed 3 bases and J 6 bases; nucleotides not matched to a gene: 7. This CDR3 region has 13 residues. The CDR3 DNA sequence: TGCAGTGCTAGGGGACTAGTCAGCCTCGAGCAGTACTTC. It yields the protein CSARGLVSLEQYF.